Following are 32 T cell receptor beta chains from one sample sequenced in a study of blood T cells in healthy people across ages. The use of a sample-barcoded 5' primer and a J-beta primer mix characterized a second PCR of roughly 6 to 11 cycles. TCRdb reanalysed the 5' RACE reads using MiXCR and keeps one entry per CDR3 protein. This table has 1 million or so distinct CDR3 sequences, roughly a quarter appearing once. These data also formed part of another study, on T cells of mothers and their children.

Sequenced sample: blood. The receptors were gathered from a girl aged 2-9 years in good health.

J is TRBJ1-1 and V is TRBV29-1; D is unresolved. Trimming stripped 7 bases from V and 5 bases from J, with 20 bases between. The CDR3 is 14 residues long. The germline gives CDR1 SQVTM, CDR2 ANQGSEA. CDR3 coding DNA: TGCAGCGCCATACCGGCGGAACCGGGGACTGAAGCTTTCTTT. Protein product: CSAIPAEPGTEAFF. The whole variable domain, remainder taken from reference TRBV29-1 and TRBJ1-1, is SAVISQKPSRDICQRGTSLTIQCQVDSQVTMMFWYRQQPGQSLTLIATANQGSEATYESGFVIDKFPISRPNLTFSTLTVSNMSPEDSSIYLCSAIPAEPGTEAFFGQGTRLTVV.

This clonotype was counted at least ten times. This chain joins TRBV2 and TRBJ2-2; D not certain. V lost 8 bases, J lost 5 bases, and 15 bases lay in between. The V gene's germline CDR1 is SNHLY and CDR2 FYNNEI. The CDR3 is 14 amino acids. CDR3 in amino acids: CASSADVGTGELFF. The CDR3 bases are TGTGCCAGCTCGGCGGACGTTGGGACCGGGGAGCTGTTTTTT. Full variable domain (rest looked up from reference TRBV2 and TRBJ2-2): EPEVTQTPSHQVTQMGQEVILRCVPISNHLYFYWYRQILGQKVEFLVSFYNNEISEKSEIFDDQFSVERPDGSNFTLKIRSTKLEDSAMYFCASSADVGTGELFFGEGSRLTVL.

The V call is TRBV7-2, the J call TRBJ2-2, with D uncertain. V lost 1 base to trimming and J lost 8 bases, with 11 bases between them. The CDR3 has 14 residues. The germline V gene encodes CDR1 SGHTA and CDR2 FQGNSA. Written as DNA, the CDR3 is TGTGCCAGCAGCTTAGGCGCCTCCTGGGGGGAGCTGTTTTTT. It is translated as CASSLGASWGELFF.

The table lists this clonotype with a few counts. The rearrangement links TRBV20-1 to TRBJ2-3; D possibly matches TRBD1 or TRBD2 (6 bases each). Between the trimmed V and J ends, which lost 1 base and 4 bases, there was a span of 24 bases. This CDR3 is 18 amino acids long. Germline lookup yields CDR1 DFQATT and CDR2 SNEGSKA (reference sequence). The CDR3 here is CSARVTVWGARLADTQYF. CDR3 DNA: TGCAGTGCTAGAGTTACGGTTTGGGGGGCCCGCTTGGCAGATACGCAGTATTTT.

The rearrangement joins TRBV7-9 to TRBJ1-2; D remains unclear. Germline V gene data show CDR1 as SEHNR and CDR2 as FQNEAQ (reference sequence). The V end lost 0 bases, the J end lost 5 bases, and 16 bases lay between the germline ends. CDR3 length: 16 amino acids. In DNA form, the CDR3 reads TGTGCCAGCAGCTTAGCGCTCCGGACGGAATCTTATGGCTACACCTTC. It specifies CASSLALRTESYGYTF. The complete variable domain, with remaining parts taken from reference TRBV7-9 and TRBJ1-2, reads DTGVSQNPRHKITKRGQNVTFRCDPISEHNRLYWYRQTLGQGPEFLTYFQNEAQLEKSRLLSDRFSAERPKGSFSTLEIQRTEQGDSAMYLCASSLALRTESYGYTFGSGTRLTVV.

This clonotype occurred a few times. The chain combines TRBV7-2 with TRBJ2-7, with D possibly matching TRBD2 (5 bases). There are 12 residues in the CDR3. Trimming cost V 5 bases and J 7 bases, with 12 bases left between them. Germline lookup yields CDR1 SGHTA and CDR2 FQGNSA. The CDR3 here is CASSPHPGEQYF. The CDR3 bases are TGTGCCAGCAGCCCCCACCCGGGGGAGCAGTACTTC.

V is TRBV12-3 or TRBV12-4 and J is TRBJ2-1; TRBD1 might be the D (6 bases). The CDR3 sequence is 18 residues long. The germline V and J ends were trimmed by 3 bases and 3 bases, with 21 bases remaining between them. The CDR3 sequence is CASSLLGTGPIYYNEQFF. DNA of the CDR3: TGTGCCAGCAGTTTGTTAGGCACAGGGCCGATTTACTACAATGAGCAGTTCTTC.

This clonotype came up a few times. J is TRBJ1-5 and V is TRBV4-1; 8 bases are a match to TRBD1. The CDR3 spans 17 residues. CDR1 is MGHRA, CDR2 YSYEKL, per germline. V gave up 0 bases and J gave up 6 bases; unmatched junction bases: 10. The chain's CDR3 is CASSQEPGGAPTQPQHF. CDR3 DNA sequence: TGCGCCAGCAGCCAAGAACCAGGGGGCGCCCCCACTCAGCCCCAGCATTTT.

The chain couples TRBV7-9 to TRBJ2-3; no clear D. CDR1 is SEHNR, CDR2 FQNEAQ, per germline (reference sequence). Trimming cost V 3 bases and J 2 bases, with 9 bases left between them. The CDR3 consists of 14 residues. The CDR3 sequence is CASSLTDPTDTQYF. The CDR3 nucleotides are TGTGCCAGCAGCTTGACGGACCCCACAGATACGCAGTATTTT.

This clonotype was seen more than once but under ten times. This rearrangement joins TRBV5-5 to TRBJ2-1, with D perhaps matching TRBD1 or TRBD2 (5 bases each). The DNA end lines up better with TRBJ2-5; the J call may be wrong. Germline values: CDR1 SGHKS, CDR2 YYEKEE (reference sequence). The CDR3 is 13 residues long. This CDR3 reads CASSWDPGRTQYF. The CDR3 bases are TGTGCCAGCAGCTGGGACCCCGGCCGGACCCAGTACTTC.

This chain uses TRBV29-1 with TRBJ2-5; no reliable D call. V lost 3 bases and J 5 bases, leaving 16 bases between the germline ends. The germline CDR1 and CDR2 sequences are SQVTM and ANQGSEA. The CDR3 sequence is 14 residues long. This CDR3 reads CSVDGVRYRETQYF. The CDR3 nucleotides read TGCAGCGTTGACGGTGTGCGGTACCGGGAGACCCAGTACTTC.

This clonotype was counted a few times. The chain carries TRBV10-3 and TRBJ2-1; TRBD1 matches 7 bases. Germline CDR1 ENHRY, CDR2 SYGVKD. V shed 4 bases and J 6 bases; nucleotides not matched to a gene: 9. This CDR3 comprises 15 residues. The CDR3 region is CAISGQDRDVNEQFF. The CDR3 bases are TGTGCCATCAGTGGCCAAGACAGGGACGTCAATGAGCAGTTCTTC.

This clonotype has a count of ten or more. The CDR3 loop reads CASSLAGAFNEQFF. The CDR3, as DNA: TGTGCCAGTAGTCTAGCGGGAGCCTTCAATGAGCAGTTCTTC. The genes are TRBV19 and TRBJ2-1; 10 nucleotides align to TRBD2. The CDR3 has 14 amino acids. Germline assignment: CDR1 LNHDA and CDR2 SQIVND (reference sequence). V dropped 5 bases and J dropped 6; count of bases not matched to a gene: 4.

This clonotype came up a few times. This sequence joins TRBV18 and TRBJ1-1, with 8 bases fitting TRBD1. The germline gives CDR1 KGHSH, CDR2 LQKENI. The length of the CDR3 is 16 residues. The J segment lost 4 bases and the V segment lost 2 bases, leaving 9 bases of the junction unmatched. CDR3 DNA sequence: TGTGCCAGCTCACCAGCAGGGGGCGTCTATGGCACTGAAGCTTTCTTT. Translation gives CASSPAGGVYGTEAFF.

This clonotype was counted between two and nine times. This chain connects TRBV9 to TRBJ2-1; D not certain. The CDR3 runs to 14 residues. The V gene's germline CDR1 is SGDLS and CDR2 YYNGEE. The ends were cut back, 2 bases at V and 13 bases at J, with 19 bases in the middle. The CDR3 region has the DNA TGTGCCAGCAGCGTGGACGGAGTCCAAGAGACCCAGTTCTTC. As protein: CASSVDGVQETQFF.

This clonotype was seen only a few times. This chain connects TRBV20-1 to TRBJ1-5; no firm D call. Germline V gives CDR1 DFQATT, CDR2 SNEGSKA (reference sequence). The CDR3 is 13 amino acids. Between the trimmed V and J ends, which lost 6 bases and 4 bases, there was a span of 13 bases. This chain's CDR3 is CSASSGRNQPQHF. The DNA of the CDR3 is TGCAGTGCCAGCTCCGGGAGGAATCAGCCCCAGCATTTT.

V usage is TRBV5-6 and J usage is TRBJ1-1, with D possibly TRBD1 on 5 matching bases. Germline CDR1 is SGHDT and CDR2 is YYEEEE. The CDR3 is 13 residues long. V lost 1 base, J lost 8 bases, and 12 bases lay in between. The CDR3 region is CASSLLQGWEAFF. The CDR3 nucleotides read TGTGCCAGCAGCTTGCTTCAGGGATGGGAAGCTTTCTTT.

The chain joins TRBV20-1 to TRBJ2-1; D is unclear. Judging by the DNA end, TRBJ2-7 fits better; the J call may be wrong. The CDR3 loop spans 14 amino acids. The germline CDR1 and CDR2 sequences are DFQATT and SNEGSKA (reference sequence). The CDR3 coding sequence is TGCAGTGCTAGAGAGCTAGGCGATACCTACGAGCAGTACTTC. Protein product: CSARELGDTYEQYF.

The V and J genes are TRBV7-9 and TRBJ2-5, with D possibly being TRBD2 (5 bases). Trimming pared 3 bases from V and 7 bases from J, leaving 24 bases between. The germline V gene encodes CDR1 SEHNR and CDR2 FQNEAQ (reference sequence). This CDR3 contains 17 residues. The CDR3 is CASSFSVGLSPRGTQYF. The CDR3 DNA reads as TGTGCCAGCAGCTTTTCGGTAGGGCTTAGTCCACGGGGGACCCAGTACTTC.

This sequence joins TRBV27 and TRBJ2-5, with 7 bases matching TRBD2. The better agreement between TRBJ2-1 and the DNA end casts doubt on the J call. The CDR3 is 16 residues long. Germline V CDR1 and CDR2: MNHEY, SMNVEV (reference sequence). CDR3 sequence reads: CASSLPSGTPCNEQFF. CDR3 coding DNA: TGTGCCAGCAGTTTACCGAGCGGGACCCCCTGCAATGAGCAGTTCTTC.

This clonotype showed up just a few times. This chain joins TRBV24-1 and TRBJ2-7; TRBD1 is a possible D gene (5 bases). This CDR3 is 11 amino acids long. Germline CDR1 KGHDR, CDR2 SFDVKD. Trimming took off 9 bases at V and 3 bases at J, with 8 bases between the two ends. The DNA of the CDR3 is TGTGCCACCGAGCAGGGCTACGAGCAGTACTTC. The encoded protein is CATEQGYEQYF.

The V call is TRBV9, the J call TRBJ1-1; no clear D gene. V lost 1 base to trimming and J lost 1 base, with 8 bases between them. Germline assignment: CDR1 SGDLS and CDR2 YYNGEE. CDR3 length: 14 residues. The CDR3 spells CASSVSPGNTEAFF. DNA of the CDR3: TGTGCCAGCAGCGTAAGCCCTGGGAACACTGAAGCTTTCTTT.

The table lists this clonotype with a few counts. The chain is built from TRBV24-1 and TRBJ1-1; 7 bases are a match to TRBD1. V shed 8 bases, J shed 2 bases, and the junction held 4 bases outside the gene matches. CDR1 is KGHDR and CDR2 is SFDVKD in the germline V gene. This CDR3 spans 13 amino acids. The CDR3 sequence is CATIDRVNTEAFF. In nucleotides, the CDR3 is TGTGCCACCATCGACAGGGTAAACACTGAAGCTTTCTTT.

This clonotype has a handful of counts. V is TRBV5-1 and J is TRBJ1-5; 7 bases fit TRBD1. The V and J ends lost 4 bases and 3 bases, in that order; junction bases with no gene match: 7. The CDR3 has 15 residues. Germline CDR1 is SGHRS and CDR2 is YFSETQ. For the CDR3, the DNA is TGCGCCAGCAGCGTTGGGACAGCTCTCAATCAGCCCCAGCATTTT. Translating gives CASSVGTALNQPQHF.

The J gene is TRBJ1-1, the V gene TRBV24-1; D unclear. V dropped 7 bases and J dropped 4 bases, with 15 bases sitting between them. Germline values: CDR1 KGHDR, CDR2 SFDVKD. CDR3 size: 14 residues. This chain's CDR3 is CATSPRGKGTEAFF. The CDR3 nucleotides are TGTGCCACCAGCCCCCGGGGAAAGGGCACTGAAGCTTTCTTT.

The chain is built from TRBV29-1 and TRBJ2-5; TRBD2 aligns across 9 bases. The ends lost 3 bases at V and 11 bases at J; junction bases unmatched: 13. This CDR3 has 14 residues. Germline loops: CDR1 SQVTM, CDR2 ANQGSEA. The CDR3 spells CSVDVRSSGIEQYF. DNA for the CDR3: TGCAGCGTTGATGTGAGGTCTAGCGGGATTGAGCAGTACTTC.

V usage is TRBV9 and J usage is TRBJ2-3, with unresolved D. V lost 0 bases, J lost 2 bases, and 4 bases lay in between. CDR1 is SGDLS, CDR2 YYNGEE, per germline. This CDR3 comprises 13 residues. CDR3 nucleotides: TGTGCCAGCAGCGTAGGGTTCACAGATACGCAGTATTTT. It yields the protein CASSVGFTDTQYF.

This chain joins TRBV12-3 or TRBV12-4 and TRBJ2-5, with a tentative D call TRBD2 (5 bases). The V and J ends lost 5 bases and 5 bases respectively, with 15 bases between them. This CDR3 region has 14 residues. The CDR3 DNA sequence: TGTGCCAGCAGTCAAGCTAGCAGGTTGGAGACCCAGTACTTC. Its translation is CASSQASRLETQYF.

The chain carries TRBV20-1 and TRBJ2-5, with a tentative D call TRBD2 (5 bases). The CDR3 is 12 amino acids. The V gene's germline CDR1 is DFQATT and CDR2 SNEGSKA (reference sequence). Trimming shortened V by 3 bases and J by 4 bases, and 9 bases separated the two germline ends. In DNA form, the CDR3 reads TGCAGTGCTAGCGGGGTAGGAGAGACCCAGTACTTC. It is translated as CSASGVGETQYF.

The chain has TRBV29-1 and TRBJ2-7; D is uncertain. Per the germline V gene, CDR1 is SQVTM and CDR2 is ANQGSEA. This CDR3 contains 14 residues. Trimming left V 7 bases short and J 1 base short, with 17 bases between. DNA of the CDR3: TGCAGCGCCCGCGCCGGGCCAGCATCCTACGAGCAGTACTTC. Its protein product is CSARAGPASYEQYF.

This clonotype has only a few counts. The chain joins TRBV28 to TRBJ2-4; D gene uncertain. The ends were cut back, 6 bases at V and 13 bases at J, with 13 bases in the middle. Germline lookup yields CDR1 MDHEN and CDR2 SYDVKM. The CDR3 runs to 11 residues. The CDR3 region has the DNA TGTGCCAGCAGGGGTCGACTGGGACAGTACTTC. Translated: CASRGRLGQYF.

The chain's CDR3 is CASSLSGDLLDEQFF. CDR3 DNA: TGTGCCAGCAGCCTTAGCGGGGACCTCCTCGATGAGCAGTTCTTC. The chain has TRBV28 and TRBJ2-1, with 8 bases matching TRBD2. V trimming: 6 bases; J trimming: 8 bases; junction bases outside the gene matches: 12. Germline V gene lookup returns CDR1 MDHEN and CDR2 SYDVKM. The CDR3 is 15 amino acids. Filled out from reference TRBV28 and TRBJ2-1, the complete variable domain reads DVKVTQSSRYLVKRTGEKVFLECVQDMDHENMFWYRQDPGLGLRLIYFSYDVKMKEKGDIPEGYSVSREKKERFSLILESASTNQTSMYLCASSLSGDLLDEQFFGPGTRLTVL.